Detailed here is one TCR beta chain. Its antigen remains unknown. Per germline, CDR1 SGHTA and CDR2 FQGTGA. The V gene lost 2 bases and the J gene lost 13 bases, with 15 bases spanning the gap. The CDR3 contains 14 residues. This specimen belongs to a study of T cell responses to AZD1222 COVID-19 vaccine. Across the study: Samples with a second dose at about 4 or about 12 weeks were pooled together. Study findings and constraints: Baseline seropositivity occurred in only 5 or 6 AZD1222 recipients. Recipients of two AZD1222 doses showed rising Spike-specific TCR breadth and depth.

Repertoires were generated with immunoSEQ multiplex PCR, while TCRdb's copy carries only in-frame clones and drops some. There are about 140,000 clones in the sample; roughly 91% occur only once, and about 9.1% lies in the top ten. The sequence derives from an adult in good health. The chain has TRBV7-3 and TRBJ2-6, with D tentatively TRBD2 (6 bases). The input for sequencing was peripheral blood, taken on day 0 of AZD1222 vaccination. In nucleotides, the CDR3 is TGTGCCAGCAGCTTAGACGGGGGTCTAGGGGTCCTGACTTTC. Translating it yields CASSLDGGLGVLTF.